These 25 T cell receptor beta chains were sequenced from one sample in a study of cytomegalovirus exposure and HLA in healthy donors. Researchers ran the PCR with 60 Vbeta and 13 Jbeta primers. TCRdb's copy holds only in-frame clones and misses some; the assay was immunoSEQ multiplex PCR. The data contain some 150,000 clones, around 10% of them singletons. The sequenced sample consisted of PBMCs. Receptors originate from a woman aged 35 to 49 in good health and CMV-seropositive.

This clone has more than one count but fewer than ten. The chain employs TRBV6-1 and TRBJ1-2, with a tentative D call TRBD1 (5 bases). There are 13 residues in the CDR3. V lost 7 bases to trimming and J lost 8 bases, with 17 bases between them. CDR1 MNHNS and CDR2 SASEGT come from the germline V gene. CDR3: CASTRQGADGYTF. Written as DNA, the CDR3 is TGTGCCAGCACGCGGCAGGGCGCCGACGGCTACACCTTC.

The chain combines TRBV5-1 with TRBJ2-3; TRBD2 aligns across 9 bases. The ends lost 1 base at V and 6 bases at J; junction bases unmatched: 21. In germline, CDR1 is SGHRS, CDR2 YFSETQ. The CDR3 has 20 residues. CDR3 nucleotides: TGCGCCAGCAGCTTGAGGCCCAGCGGGGGGCTCCCATCTCCCACGGATACGCAGTATTTT. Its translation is CASSLRPSGGLPSPTDTQYF.

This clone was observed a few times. The CDR3 reads CASSGPMNTEAFF. The CDR3 nucleotides are TGTGCCAGCAGCGGCCCGATGAACACTGAAGCTTTCTTT. The rearrangement uses TRBV7-9 and TRBJ1-1; no clear D. Germline CDR1 reads SEHNR; CDR2 reads FQNEAQ (reference sequence). The CDR3 runs to 13 residues. Trimming removed 5 bases at V and 0 bases at J, with 7 bases between.

CDR3: CSASRGDEQFF. For the CDR3, the DNA is TGCAGTGCTAGTCGCGGGGATGAGCAGTTCTTC. V is TRBV20-1 and J is TRBJ2-1, with D possibly matching TRBD2 (6 bases). This CDR3 is 11 amino acids long. From germline, CDR1 is DFQATT and CDR2 SNEGSKA (reference sequence). V lost 3 bases, J lost 8 bases, and 8 bases lay in between.

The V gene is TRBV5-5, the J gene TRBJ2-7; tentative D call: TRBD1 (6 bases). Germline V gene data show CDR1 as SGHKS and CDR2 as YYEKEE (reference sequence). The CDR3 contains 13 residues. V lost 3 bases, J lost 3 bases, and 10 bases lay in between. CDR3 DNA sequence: TGTGCCAGCAGCTCCGACAGGCACTACGAGCAGTACTTC. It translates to CASSSDRHYEQYF. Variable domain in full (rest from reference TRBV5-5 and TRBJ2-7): DAGVTQSPTHLIKTRGQQVTLRCSPISGHKSVSWYQQVLGQGPQFIFQYYEKEERGRGNFPDRFSARQFPNYSSELNVNALLLGDSALYLCASSSDRHYEQYFGPGTRLTVT.

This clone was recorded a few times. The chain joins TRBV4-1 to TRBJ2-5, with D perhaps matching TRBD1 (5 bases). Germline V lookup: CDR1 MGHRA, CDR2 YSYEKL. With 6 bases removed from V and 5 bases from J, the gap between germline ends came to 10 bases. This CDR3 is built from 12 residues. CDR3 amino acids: CASSQPGETQYF. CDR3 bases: TGCGCCAGCAGTCAACCAGGGGAGACCCAGTACTTC.

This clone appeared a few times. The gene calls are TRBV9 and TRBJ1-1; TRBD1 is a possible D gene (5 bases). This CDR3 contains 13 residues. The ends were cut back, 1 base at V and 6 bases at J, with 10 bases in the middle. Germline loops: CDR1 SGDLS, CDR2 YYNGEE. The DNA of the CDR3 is TGTGCCAGCAGCGTAAGCTGGGGGGCTGAAGCTTTCTTT. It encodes CASSVSWGAEAFF.

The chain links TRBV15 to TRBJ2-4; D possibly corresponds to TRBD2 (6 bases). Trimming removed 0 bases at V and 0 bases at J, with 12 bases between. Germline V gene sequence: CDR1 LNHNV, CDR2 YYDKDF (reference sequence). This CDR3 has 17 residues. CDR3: CATSREEGAGAKNIQYF. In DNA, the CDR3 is TGTGCCACCAGCAGAGAGGAGGGTGCAGGAGCCAAAAACATTCAGTACTTC.

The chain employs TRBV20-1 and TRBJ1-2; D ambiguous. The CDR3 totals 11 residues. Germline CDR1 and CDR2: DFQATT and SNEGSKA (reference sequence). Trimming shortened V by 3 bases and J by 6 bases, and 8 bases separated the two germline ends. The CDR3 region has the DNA TGCAGTGCTAGGGGCCCTCATGGCTACACCTTC. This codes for CSARGPHGYTF.

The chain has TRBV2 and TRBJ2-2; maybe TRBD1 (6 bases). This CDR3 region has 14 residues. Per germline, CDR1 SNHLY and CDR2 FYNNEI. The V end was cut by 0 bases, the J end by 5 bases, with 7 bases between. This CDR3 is CASSEAGATGELFF. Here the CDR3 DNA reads TGTGCCAGCAGTGAAGCGGGGGCAACCGGGGAGCTGTTTTTT.

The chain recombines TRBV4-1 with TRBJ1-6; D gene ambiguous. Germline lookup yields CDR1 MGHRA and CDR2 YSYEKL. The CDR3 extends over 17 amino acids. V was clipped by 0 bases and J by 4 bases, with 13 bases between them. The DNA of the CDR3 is TGCGCCAGCAGCCAAGAGGTTCGTAACCTATATAATTCACCCCTCCACTTT. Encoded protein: CASSQEVRNLYNSPLHF.

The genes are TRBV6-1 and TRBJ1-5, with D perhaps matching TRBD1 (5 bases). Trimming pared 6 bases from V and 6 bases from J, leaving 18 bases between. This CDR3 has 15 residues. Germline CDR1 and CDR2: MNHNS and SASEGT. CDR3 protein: CASRLLGGEGQPQHF. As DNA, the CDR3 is TGTGCCAGCAGGCTCTTGGGGGGGGAGGGTCAGCCCCAGCATTTT.

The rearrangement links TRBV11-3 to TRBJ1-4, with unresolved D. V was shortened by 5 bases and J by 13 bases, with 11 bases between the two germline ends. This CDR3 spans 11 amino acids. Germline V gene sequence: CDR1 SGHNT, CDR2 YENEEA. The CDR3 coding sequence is TGTGCCAGCAGCCCCGACTGTTTACTGTTTTTT. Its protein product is CASSPDCLLFF.

The DNA for the CDR3 is TGTGCCAGCTCACCCCAGGGGACACATTCTGGAAACACCATATATTTT. Residues: CASSPQGTHSGNTIYF. The chain couples TRBV18 to TRBJ1-3; tentatively, D is TRBD1 (6 bases). Per germline, CDR1 KGHSH and CDR2 LQKENI. Trimming shortened V by 3 bases and J by 1 base, and 13 bases separated the two germline ends. The CDR3 is 16 amino acids.

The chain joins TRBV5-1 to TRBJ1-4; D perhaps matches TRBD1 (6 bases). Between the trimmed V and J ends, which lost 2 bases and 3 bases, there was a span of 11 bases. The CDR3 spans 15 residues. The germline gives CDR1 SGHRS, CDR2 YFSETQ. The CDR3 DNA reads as TGCGCCAGCAGCTTTGCAGGGGCCTCTAATGAAAAACTGTTTTTT. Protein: CASSFAGASNEKLFF. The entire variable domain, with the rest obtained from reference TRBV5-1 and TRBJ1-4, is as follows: KAGVTQTPRYLIKTRGQQVTLSCSPISGHRSVSWYQQTPGQGLQFLFEYFSETQRNKGNFPGRFSGRQFSNSRSEMNVSTLELGDSALYLCASSFAGASNEKLFFGSGTQLSVL.

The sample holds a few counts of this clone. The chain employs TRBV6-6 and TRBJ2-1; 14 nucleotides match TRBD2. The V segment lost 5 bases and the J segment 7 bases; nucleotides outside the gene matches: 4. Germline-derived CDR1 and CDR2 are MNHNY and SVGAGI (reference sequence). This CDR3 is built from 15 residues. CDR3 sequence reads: CASSVGLAGGNEQFF. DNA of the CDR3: TGTGCCAGCAGTGTCGGACTAGCGGGGGGTAATGAGCAGTTCTTC.

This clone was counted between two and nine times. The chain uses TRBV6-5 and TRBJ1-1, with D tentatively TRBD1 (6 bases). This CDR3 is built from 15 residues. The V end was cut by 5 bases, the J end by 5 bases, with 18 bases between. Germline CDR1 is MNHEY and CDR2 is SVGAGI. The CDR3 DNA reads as TGTGCCAGCAGTGGCGACAGGTCAAGGGGAACTGAAGCTTTCTTT. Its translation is CASSGDRSRGTEAFF.

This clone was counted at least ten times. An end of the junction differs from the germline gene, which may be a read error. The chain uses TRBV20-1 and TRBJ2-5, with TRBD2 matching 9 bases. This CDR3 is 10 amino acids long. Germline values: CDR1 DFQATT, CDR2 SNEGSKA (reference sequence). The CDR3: CSVAGAPQNF. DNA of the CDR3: TGCAGTGTAGCGGGGGCCCCCCAAAACTTC.

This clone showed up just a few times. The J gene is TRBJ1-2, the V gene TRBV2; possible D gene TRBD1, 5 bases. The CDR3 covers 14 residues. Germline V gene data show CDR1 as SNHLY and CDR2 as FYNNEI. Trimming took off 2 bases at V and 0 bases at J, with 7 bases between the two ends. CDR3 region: CASSELGPNYGYTF. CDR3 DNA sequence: TGTGCCAGCAGTGAACTGGGGCCTAACTATGGCTACACCTTC.

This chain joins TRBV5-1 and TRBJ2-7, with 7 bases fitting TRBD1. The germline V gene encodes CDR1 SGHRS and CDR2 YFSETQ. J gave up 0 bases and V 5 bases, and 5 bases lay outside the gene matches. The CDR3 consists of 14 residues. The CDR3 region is CASRQGLGSYEQYF. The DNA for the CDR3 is TGCGCCAGCAGACAGGGGCTCGGCTCCTACGAGCAGTACTTC.

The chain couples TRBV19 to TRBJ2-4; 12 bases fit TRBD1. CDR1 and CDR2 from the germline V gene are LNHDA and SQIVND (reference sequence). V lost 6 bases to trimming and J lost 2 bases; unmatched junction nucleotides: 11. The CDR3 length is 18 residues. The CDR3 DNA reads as TGTGCCAGTAGCACCCCGGGACAGGGGGCCGGAACCAAAAACATTCAGTACTTC. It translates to CASSTPGQGAGTKNIQYF.

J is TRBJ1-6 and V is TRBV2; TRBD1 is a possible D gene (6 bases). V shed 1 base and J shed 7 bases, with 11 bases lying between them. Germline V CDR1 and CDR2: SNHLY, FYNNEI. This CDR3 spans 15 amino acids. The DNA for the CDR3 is TGTGCCAGCAGTGAAGAACAGGGATTAAATTCACCCCTCCACTTT. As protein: CASSEEQGLNSPLHF. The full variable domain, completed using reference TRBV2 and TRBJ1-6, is EPEVTQTPSHQVTQMGQEVILRCVPISNHLYFYWYRQILGQKVEFLVSFYNNEISEKSEIFDDQFSVERPDGSNFTLKIRSTKLEDSAMYFCASSEEQGLNSPLHFGNGTRLTVT.

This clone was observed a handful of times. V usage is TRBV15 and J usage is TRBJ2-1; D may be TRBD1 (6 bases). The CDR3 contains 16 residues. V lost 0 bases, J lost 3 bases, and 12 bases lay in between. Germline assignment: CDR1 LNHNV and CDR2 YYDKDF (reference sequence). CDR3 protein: CATSRDQDSYYNEQFF. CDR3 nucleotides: TGTGCCACCAGCAGAGACCAGGACAGTTACTACAATGAGCAGTTCTTC. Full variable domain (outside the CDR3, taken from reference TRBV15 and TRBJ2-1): DAMVIQNPRYQVTQFGKPVTLSCSQTLNHNVMYWYQQKSSQAPKLLFHYYDKDFNNEADTPDNFQSRRPNTSFCFLDIRSPGLGDTAMYLCATSRDQDSYYNEQFFGPGTRLTVL.

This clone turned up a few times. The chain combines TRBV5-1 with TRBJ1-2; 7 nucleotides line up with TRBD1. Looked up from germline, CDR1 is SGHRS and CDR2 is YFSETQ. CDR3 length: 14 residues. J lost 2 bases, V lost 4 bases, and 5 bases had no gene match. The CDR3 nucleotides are TGCGCCAGCAGCGCGGACAGGAACAACTATGGCTACACCTTC. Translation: CASSADRNNYGYTF.

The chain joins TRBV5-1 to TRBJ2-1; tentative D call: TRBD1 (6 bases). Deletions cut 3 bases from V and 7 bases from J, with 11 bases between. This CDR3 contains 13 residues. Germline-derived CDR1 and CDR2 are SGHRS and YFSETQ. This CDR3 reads CASSWQGWNEQFF. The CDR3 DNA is TGCGCCAGCAGCTGGCAGGGGTGGAATGAGCAGTTCTTC.